These T cell receptor beta chains were read from a single sample in a study of blood T cells in healthy people across ages. In TCRdb, the 5' RACE reads were re-called with MiXCR into one record per CDR3 protein. The sample has roughly 800,000 distinct CDR3 sequences, 20% to 25% seen once. These data were likewise used in another study, on T cells of mothers and their children.

Sequencing input: blood. All receptors derive from a boy aged 5-17 years in good health. Each CDR3 is given with its conserved first and last residue. A D gene is named only where the DNA matches it firmly. Size is omitted from some rows. Given values are once, few, many or a class for expanded clones.

D: TRBD1
V: TRBV13
J: TRBJ1-4
size: .
DNA: TGTGCCAGCAGCCCGCCAGTGCTGCGGGGACAGATTAATGAAAAACTGTTTTTT
CDR3: CASSPPVLRGQINEKLFF

D: .
V: TRBV27
J: TRBJ2-3
size: .
DNA: TGTGCCAGCACTTCGACTTGGGGGGGGCACACAGATACGCAGTATTTT
CDR3: CASTSTWGGHTDTQYF

D: TRBD1
V: TRBV28
J: TRBJ1-4
size: few
DNA: TGTGCCAGCAGTCTAGAGGACAGGGCGTCAACTAATGAAAAACTGTTTTTT
CDR3: CASSLEDRASTNEKLFF

D: .
V: TRBV24-1
J: TRBJ2-3
size: .
DNA: TGTGCCACCGGGGGAAGCGGGCTGAGCACAGATACGCAGTATTTT
CDR3: CATGGSGLSTDTQYF

D: .
V: TRBV7-2
J: TRBJ2-7
size: .
DNA: TGTGCCAGCACAGGGGCGGGTGACGAGCAGTACTTC
CDR3: CASTGAGDEQYF

D: TRBD1
V: TRBV28
J: TRBJ2-7
size: few
DNA: TGTGCCAGCAGTTCCCGGACAGGGGGCAACCACGAGCAGTACTTC
CDR3: CASSSRTGGNHEQYF

D: .
V: TRBV5-5
J: TRBJ2-7
size: .
DNA: TGTGCCAGCAGCTTGGTGACGGGGACACCCTACTTGGAGCAGTACTTC
CDR3: CASSLVTGTPYLEQYF

D: .
V: TRBV7-9
J: TRBJ1-2
size: .
DNA: TGTGCCAGCAGCTTTCGCGGAGCCTATGGCTACACCTTC
CDR3: CASSFRGAYGYTF

D: .
V: TRBV9
J: TRBJ2-2
size: .
DNA: TGTGCCAGCAGCGTTACGGGGGTTAACACCGGGGAGCTGTTTTTT
CDR3: CASSVTGVNTGELFF

D: .
V: TRBV29-1
J: TRBJ1-2
size: .
DNA: TGCAGCGTTGTGACAGAAGCTAACTATGGCTACACCTTC
CDR3: CSVVTEANYGYTF

D: TRBD2
V: TRBV3-1
J: TRBJ2-1
size: few
DNA: TGTGCCAGCAGCCCGGGACTAGCGGGACTGGATGAGCAGTTCTTC
CDR3: CASSPGLAGLDEQFF

D: TRBD2
V: TRBV10-3
J: TRBJ2-3
size: few
DNA: TGTGCCATCAGTGAGGTGGCGGGAGGGACAGATACGCAGTATTTT
CDR3: CAISEVAGGTDTQYF

D: .
V: TRBV4-1
J: TRBJ1-2
size: few
DNA: TGCGCCAGCAGCCAAATGGACGGAACTAACTATGGCTACACCTTC
CDR3: CASSQMDGTNYGYTF

D: TRBD1
V: TRBV29-1
J: TRBJ2-6
size: many
DNA: TGCAGCGTTGACAGAGGGGACAGCTTCTCTGGGGCCAACGTCCTGACTTTC
CDR3: CSVDRGDSFSGANVLTF

D: TRBD2
V: TRBV20-1
J: TRBJ2-7
size: .
DNA: TGCAGTGTCGGCTCAGCGGGAGTACCGTACTTC
CDR3: CSVGSAGVPYF

D: .
V: TRBV9
J: TRBJ2-1
size: .
DNA: TGTGCCAGCAGCGTAGCCCTTGGGGGAGTATTGAATGAGCAGTTCTTC
CDR3: CASSVALGGVLNEQFF

D: .
V: TRBV20-1
J: TRBJ1-2
size: .
DNA: TGCAGTGCCCGCCCTAATAACTATGGCTACACCTTC
CDR3: CSARPNNYGYTF

D: TRBD2
V: TRBV3-1
J: TRBJ2-6
size: .
DNA: TGTGCCAGCAGCCAAGATGGAGGCGGGAGAGTTGGGGCCAACGTCCTGACTTTC
CDR3: CASSQDGGGRVGANVLTF

D: TRBD1
V: TRBV7-9
J: TRBJ2-7
size: .
DNA: TGTGCCAGCAGCTCATATACAGGGGCCTACGAGCAGTACTTC
CDR3: CASSSYTGAYEQYF

D: .
V: TRBV9
J: TRBJ2-7
size: few
DNA: TGTGCCAGCAGCGTAGACTTGAGCTCCTACGAGCAGTACTTC
CDR3: CASSVDLSSYEQYF

D: TRBD2
V: TRBV7-9
J: TRBJ2-5
size: .
DNA: TGTGCCAGCAGCCGTACTAGCGGGGGGGCCGAGCTGGCAGAGACCCAGTACTTC
CDR3: CASSRTSGGAELAETQYF

D: .
V: TRBV7-2
J: TRBJ1-3
size: .
DNA: TGTGCCAGCAGCTACTATTCGGCGCGAAACACCATATATTTT
CDR3: CASSYYSARNTIYF

D: .
V: TRBV5-1
J: TRBJ1-2
size: .
DNA: TGCGCCAGCAGCTCGACCTTGACAACCAACTATGGCTACACCTTC
CDR3: CASSSTLTTNYGYTF

D: TRBD2
V: TRBV7-8
J: TRBJ2-5
size: few
DNA: TGTGCCAGCAGCTTCCCCCCTAGCGGGGGGCTCAAAGAGACCCAGTACTTC
CDR3: CASSFPPSGGLKETQYF

D: .
V: TRBV12-3/TRBV12-4
J: TRBJ2-1
size: many
DNA: TGTGCCAGCAGTTTTCTTTTTGGTAACAATGAGCAGTTCTTC
CDR3: CASSFLFGNNEQFF

D: .
V: TRBV24-1
J: TRBJ1-2
size: few
DNA: TGTGCCACCAGCCCCACAGGGTATGGCTACACCTTC
CDR3: CATSPTGYGYTF

D: TRBD1
V: TRBV24-1
J: TRBJ1-2
size: .
DNA: TGTGCCACCAGTGATTTTGACGGACAGGGGGCCCATGGCTACACCTTC
CDR3: CATSDFDGQGAHGYTF

D: .
V: TRBV13
J: TRBJ1-1
size: .
DNA: TGTGCCAGCAGCTTAGTAGACGGCCTGAACACTGAAGCTTCCTTT
CDR3: CASSLVDGLNTEASF

D: TRBD1
V: TRBV29-1
J: TRBJ2-7
size: .
DNA: TGCAGCGTTGAACTTCGGGGACAGGAGAACTACGAGCAGTACTTC
CDR3: CSVELRGQENYEQYF

D: .
V: TRBV12-3/TRBV12-4
J: TRBJ2-1
size: few
DNA: TGTGCCAGCAGTTTAGCCGTAGGGGGATTCCATGAGCAGTTCTTC
CDR3: CASSLAVGGFHEQFF

D: .
V: TRBV29-1
J: TRBJ2-5
size: few
DNA: TGCAGCGTTGAAGGGACTACAGAGACCCAGTACTTC
CDR3: CSVEGTTETQYF

D: TRBD2
V: TRBV2
J: TRBJ2-1
size: once
DNA: TGTGCCAGCAGCGCCGAACTAGCGGGAGGGCCCAATGAGCAGTTCTTC
CDR3: CASSAELAGGPNEQFF

D: .
V: TRBV6-2/TRBV6-3
J: TRBJ2-3
size: .
DNA: TGTGCCAGCAGTTTCCTCCTAGGTGGCTTCGGTGATACGCAGTATTTT
CDR3: CASSFLLGGFGDTQYF